A selection of T cell receptor beta chains follows, all from one sample in a study of cytomegalovirus exposure and HLA in healthy donors. Method: immunoSEQ multiplex PCR; TCRdb's copy keeps in-frame clones and lacks some. The sample gives roughly 130,000 clones, around 72% of which show up once; over 1.5% is in the top ten. The sequencing input was PBMCs. These receptors originate from a woman aged 40 to 49 in good health and CMV-seronegative. Each CDR3 is given with its conserved first and last residue. D genes are given only for firm matches. Size values are once, few and many counts, or a class for expanded clones, and some rows have none.

D | size | J | V | CDR3 | DNA
TRBD2 | NA | TRBJ2-1 | TRBV6-6 | CASSSHSGPNNEQFF | TGTGCCAGCAGTTCCCATAGCGGGCCTAATAATGAGCAGTTCTTC
TRBD1 | NA | TRBJ1-3 | TRBV27 | CASRGDRSSGNTIYF | TGTGCCAGCAGGGGGGACAGGAGCTCTGGAAACACCATATATTTT
TRBD1 | NA | TRBJ2-7 | TRBV30 | CAWSEGARAYEQYF | TGTGCCTGGAGTGAGGGGGCGAGGGCCTACGAGCAGTACTTC
TRBD1 | NA | TRBJ1-1 | TRBV9 | CASSPPGQGVMNTEAFF | TGTGCCAGCAGCCCCCCGGGACAGGGAGTCATGAACACTGAAGCTTTCTTT
NA | NA | TRBJ2-1 | TRBV19 | CASATFGSMGYNEQFF | TGTGCCAGTGCCACGTTCGGGTCTATGGGCTACAATGAGCAGTTCTTC
NA | NA | TRBJ2-5 | TRBV5-1 | CASSVAVNQETQYF | TGCGCCAGCAGTGTAGCGGTAAACCAAGAGACCCAGTACTTC
TRBD1 | NA | TRBJ1-2 | TRBV6-1 | CASSPGQDVYGYTF | TGTGCCAGCAGCCCAGGACAGGATGTCTATGGCTACACCTTC
TRBD2 | NA | TRBJ2-2 | TRBV6-1 | CASSGVAGGFYTGELFF | TGTGCCAGCAGTGGTGTAGCGGGAGGCTTCTACACCGGGGAGCTGTTTTTT
NA | NA | TRBJ2-7 | TRBV2 | CASSREGQGLGEQYF | TGTGCCAGCAGTCGAGAGGGGCAGGGGCTTGGGGAGCAGTACTTC
TRBD2 | NA | TRBJ2-3 | TRBV2 | CASSPGLAGGYTDTQYF | TGTGCCAGCAGCCCCGGACTAGCGGGGGGCTACACAGATACGCAGTATTTT
TRBD1 | NA | TRBJ1-2 | TRBV27 | CASSLTKTGGGGYTF | TGTGCCAGCAGTTTAACAAAAACAGGGGGAGGAGGCTACACCTTC
NA | NA | TRBJ1-2 | TRBV5-1 | CASSLDKNYGYTF | TGCGCCAGCAGCTTGGACAAAAACTATGGCTACACCTTC
TRBD2 | NA | TRBJ2-1 | TRBV11-1 | CASSLGTSGISQEQFF | TGTGCCAGCAGCTTAGGGACTAGCGGGATCTCTCAGGAGCAGTTCTTC
NA | few | TRBJ2-1 | TRBV29-1 | CSVDGLPNLNEQFF | TGCAGCGTTGATGGGCTCCCTAACCTCAATGAGCAGTTCTTC
NA | NA | TRBJ1-1 | TRBV2 | CASSDAGNLNTEAFF | TGTGCCAGCAGTGATGCGGGCAACCTGAACACTGAAGCTTTCTTT
TRBD1 | once | TRBJ1-4 | TRBV28 | CASSSPLGQGARGATNEKLFF | TGTGCCAGCAGTTCACCTCTGGGACAGGGGGCGCGTGGAGCTACTAATGAAAAACTGTTTTTT
TRBD1 | NA | TRBJ1-6 | TRBV27 | CASSLHFYRGGQVKYSPLHF | TGTGCCAGCAGTTTACATTTTTATCGGGGCGGACAGGTGAAATATTCACCCCTCCACTTT
NA | NA | TRBJ1-1 | TRBV5-1 | CASSLQGDTEAFF | TGCGCCAGCAGCCTTCAGGGCGACACTGAAGCTTTCTTT
NA | NA | TRBJ1-2 | TRBV30 | CAWSEGGSYGYTF | TGTGCCTGGAGTGAGGGGGGGTCCTATGGCTACACCTTC
NA | NA | TRBJ2-2 | TRBV18 | CASSGSGNSGELFF | TGTGCCAGCTCAGGTTCGGGTAACTCCGGGGAGCTGTTTTTT
NA | NA | TRBJ2-5 | TRBV2 | CASSAEETQYF | TGTGCCAGCAGCGCGGAGGAGACCCAGTACTTC
TRBD2 | NA | TRBJ2-5 | TRBV5-4 | CASSLKTSGGPQETQYF | TGTGCCAGCAGCCTAAAGACTAGCGGGGGCCCTCAAGAGACCCAGTACTTC
NA | few | TRBJ1-5 | TRBV6-5 | CASSYRGETQHF | TGTGCCAGCAGTTACCGTGGAGAAACCCAGCATTTT
NA | NA | TRBJ1-5 | TRBV6-1 | CASSEGPKVPSPQHF | TGTGCCAGCAGTGAAGGGCCCAAAGTTCCGTCGCCCCAGCATTTT
TRBD2 | few | TRBJ2-1 | TRBV19 | CASARTSDFNEQFF | TGTGCCAGCGCCCGGACTAGCGATTTTAATGAGCAGTTCTTC
TRBD2 | few | TRBJ2-2 | TRBV5-1 | CASSLSGTSGAGGELFF | TGCGCCAGCAGCTTGTCCGGGACTAGCGGTGCTGGGGGGGAGCTGTTTTTT
NA | NA | TRBJ2-3 | TRBV27 | CASKPTGTDTQYF | TGTGCCAGCAAGCCGACAGGCACAGATACGCAGTATTTT
NA | NA | TRBJ2-5 | TRBV7-6 | CASSSRERETQYF | TGTGCCAGCAGCTCTCGGGAAAGAGAGACCCAGTACTTC
TRBD1 | NA | TRBJ1-3 | TRBV10-3 | CAIRSGTGGNTIYF | TGTGCCATCAGGTCCGGGACAGGGGGAAACACCATATATTTT
TRBD1 | NA | TRBJ1-4 | TRBV5-4 | CASSSGGGTNEKLFF | TGTGCCAGCAGTTCAGGGGGCGGAACTAATGAAAAACTGTTTTTT
TRBD2 | NA | TRBJ2-3 | TRBV7-8 | CASSAGAGTDTQYF | TGTGCCAGCAGCGCAGGAGCGGGGACAGATACGCAGTATTTT
NA | NA | TRBJ1-5 | TRBV5-1 | CASSLDSYSNQPQHF | TGCGCCAGCAGCTTGGACAGTTATAGCAATCAGCCCCAGCATTTT
TRBD2 | few | TRBJ2-1 | TRBV7-2 | CASSLTSGGAREQFF | TGTGCCAGCAGCTTGACCAGCGGGGGGGCCAGAGAGCAGTTCTTC
NA | NA | TRBJ1-5 | TRBV21-1 | CASSHKESESNQPQHF | TGTGCCAGCAGCCACAAGGAGTCAGAGAGCAATCAGCCCCAGCATTTT
TRBD1 | NA | TRBJ2-7 | TRBV5-4 | CASSDDRAEGSYEQYF | TGTGCCAGCAGCGACGACAGGGCCGAGGGCTCCTACGAGCAGTACTTC
TRBD1 | NA | TRBJ1-6 | TRBV12-5 | CASGSRQGVWDSPLHF | TGTGCTAGTGGTTCACGACAGGGGGTATGGGATTCACCCCTCCACTTT
TRBD1 | NA | TRBJ2-5 | TRBV5-1 | CASSVGQTVETQYF | TGCGCCAGCAGCGTGGGACAGACGGTCGAGACCCAGTACTTC
TRBD1 | NA | TRBJ1-1 | TRBV18 | CASSPGQVNTEAFF | TGTGCCAGCTCACCTGGACAGGTGAACACTGAAGCTTTCTTT
TRBD1 | few | TRBJ2-1 | TRBV18 | CASSPGQGNEQFF | TGTGCCAGCTCACCGGGACAGGGGAATGAGCAGTTCTTC
NA | NA | TRBJ2-4 | TRBV27 | CASSQADRSSSIQYF | TGTGCCAGCAGTCAAGCGGACAGATCTTCAAGCATTCAGTACTTC
TRBD2 | once | TRBJ2-5 | TRBV5-1 | CASRGGPGRETQYF | TGCGCCAGCCGCGGGGGGCCGGGACGGGAGACCCAGTACTTC
TRBD2 | NA | TRBJ2-1 | TRBV2 | CASSVRLASYNEQFF | TGTGCCAGCAGCGTCCGACTAGCGTCCTACAATGAGCAGTTCTTC
TRBD1 | NA | TRBJ1-4 | TRBV28 | CASSPDRGKPGGKKLFF | TGTGCCAGCAGCCCCGACAGGGGTAAACCGGGAGGAAAAAAACTGTTTTTT
NA | NA | TRBJ2-7 | TRBV15 | CATSGAPLGGPSWEQYF | TGTGCCACCAGCGGGGCCCCCTTAGGGGGACCGAGTTGGGAGCAGTACTTC
NA | NA | TRBJ1-1 | TRBV5-1 | CASSLGSGLNTEAFF | TGCGCCAGCAGCTTGGGCTCAGGACTTAACACTGAAGCTTTCTTT
NA | once | TRBJ2-5 | TRBV5-1 | CASSKQPRETQYF | TGCGCCAGCAGCAAACAGCCACGGGAGACCCAGTACTTC
NA | NA | TRBJ2-4 | TRBV18 | CASSPPGQGTRNIQYF | TGTGCCAGCTCACCACCGGGTCAGGGGACGAGAAACATTCAGTACTTC
NA | NA | TRBJ1-2 | TRBV7-9 | CSSSLGSYGYTF | TGTTCCAGCAGCTTAGGTAGCTATGGCTACACCTTC
NA | NA | TRBJ1-5 | TRBV4-2 | CASSQDSDGGRGQPQHF | TGTGCCAGCAGCCAAGATTCGGACGGTGGCAGGGGTCAGCCCCAGCATTTT